The source of this TCR beta chain is a study of T cells in tuberculosis. This CDR3 region has 15 residues. V was pared by 5 bases and J by 1 base, with 7 bases of the junction left unmatched. Per the germline V gene, CDR1 is MDHEN and CDR2 is SYDVKM. Regarding the study as a whole: GMM-specific TCRs were nearer to active tuberculosis alpha repertoires, suggesting expansion. The TCR-beta difference was not significant; alpha differences partly reflected length.

Produced via immunoSEQ multiplex PCR; TCRdb's table is partial and in-frame only. The data show roughly 34,000 clones, 97% seen once. Worth noting for this clone: Its antigen is unidentified.

Sequenced material: PBMCs. This chain links TRBV28 with TRBJ2-7; 8 bases are a match to TRBD2. The clonotype originates from a donor between 10 and 35 years old with latent tuberculosis or without tuberculosis infection. The CDR3 sequence: CASSTVSGMSYEQYF. As DNA, the CDR3 is TGTGCCAGCAGTACAGTTAGCGGGATGTCCTACGAGCAGTACTTC. Combining the CDR3 with reference TRBV28 and TRBJ2-7 gives the whole variable domain DVKVTQSSRYLVKRTGEKVFLECVQDMDHENMFWYRQDPGLGLRLIYFSYDVKMKEKGDIPEGYSVSREKKERFSLILESASTNQTSMYLCASSTVSGMSYEQYFGPGTRLTVT.